This T cell receptor (beta chain) was found in a study of spatial heterogeneity in lung cancer (dated by TCRdb to about 2019). For context, the study as a whole: Donors were under 95 patients with early-stage, untreated non-small cell lung cancer from the lung TRACERx cohort. The study quantitatively compared TCR alpha and beta repertoires across multiple tumor regions, matched nontumor lung and blood in non-small cell lung cancer. Nonsynonymous mutation counts, determined by whole-exome sequencing of tumor tissue, were related to features of the TCR repertoire. More beta-chain than alpha-chain transcripts were consistently detected, likely reflecting higher beta-chain transcript abundance. In the raw uncorrected reads, each unique combination of TCR and UMI appeared on average more than ten times. Follow-up PBMC samples were sequenced whenever available, and the median time to follow-up was about two years after resection. At surgery, over 200 tumor regions, 61 to 75 matched nontumor lung samples and 56 PBMC samples were TCR-sequenced for both alpha and beta chains.

Here is what the overall study found, with its caveats: Ubiquitous expanded tumor TCRs showed up in blood more often at tumor resection than at routine follow-up. Confirming at a functional level the hypothesis that regional TCRs recognize regional mutations was considered to require additional single-cell paired TCR alpha and beta sequencing. Only roughly 15 patients were included in comparisons of baseline and follow-up blood repertoires.

This clonotype was detected many times. The antigen this receptor binds is unknown. Nothing much larger sits one base from this clone, and base qualities are not available. The time point label for this specimen denotes: blood at routine non-recurrence follow-up after resection. Whole RNA extracted from tumor and nontumor lung tissue, or from cryopreserved PBMC samples, was used for TCR sequencing without cell sorting. Only patients with enough RNA available from two or more tumor regions were chosen for TCR sequencing. The method behind the library was 5' RACE. Sequencing took place on a NextSeq 500. The TCR library protocol attached a unique molecular identifier to each TCR cDNA molecule to allow correction of PCR and sequencing errors. The study's own analysis went as follows. TCR identification, UMI-based error correction and CDR3 extraction were performed with Decombinator tools. TCRs above a frequency of 2 per 1,000, corresponding to the top 1% of the tumor frequency distribution, were defined as expanded. Each repertoire was subsampled 100 times to 5,000 TCRs, after which Renyi diversity was computed with the R vegan package. CDR3 similarity networks were built from amino acid triplet string-kernel similarity, with CDR3s being connected when pairwise similarity was above 0.82. Using fastp trimming at Q25 and MiXCR clonotype assembly, TCRdb reanalyzed the public sequencing data and kept in-frame beta chains. One record per CDR3 amino acid sequence lists the most common genes and DNA. The V and J calls and clone size are TCRdb's, not the authors'. The sample records 25,000 to 35,000 distinct CDR3 sequences, approximately 5.1% of which are singletons. Together, the top ten hold more than 20% of the sample.

This TCR derives from a female donor with early-stage non-small cell lung cancer. The sample here was PBMCs, taken at follow-up.

The CDR3 protein: CASSQELSSYEQYF. Here is the DNA: TGTGCCAGCAGCCAAGAGCTGTCCTCCTACGAGCAGTACTTC. The chain is encoded by TRBV4-2 joined to TRBJ2-7; the D gene lacks a confident call. Trimming removed 0 bases from V and 0 bases from J, leaving 6 bases between the germline ends. Counted from cysteine to phenylalanine, this CDR3 has 14 amino acids. Left in the record is the CDR3 DNA by itself, 42 bases read in frame from the first base. The germline V gene encodes CDR1 LGHNA and CDR2 YNFKEQ.